These 29 T cell receptor beta chains were all obtained from the same sample, sequenced in a study of beta chain features in type 1 diabetes. Broader study findings: People with Type 1 diabetes carried modestly yet significantly shorter TCRB CDR3s in all four CD4+ subsets.

Their antigens remain unidentified. As every portion of the isolated RNA was reverse transcribed, the sequencing read expressed TCRB transcripts. This table comes from immunoSEQ multiplex PCR, and its TCRdb copy is limited to in-frame clones, with some not included. Of under 50,000 clones in the sample, approximately 70% were seen once. What was sequenced was Tregs from blood. The receptors were gathered from a woman between 18 and 29 years old with type 1 diabetes.

The V call is TRBV7-2, the J call TRBJ2-1; D possibly corresponds to TRBD1 (5 bases). The CDR3 is made up of 13 amino acids. Deletions cut 1 base from V and 4 bases from J, with 5 bases between. The germline V gene encodes CDR1 SGHTA and CDR2 FQGNSA. CDR3 amino acids: CASSLGQYNEQFF. In DNA form, the CDR3 reads TGTGCCAGCAGCTTAGGACAGTACAATGAGCAGTTCTTC.

The J gene is TRBJ2-3, the V gene TRBV18; D is unresolved. CDR1 is KGHSH, CDR2 LQKENI, per germline. Trimming took off 6 bases at V and 2 bases at J, with 3 bases between the two ends. This CDR3 region has 11 residues. In DNA, the CDR3 is TGTGCCAGCTCCTTCACAGATACGCAGTATTTT. It specifies CASSFTDTQYF.

The chain employs TRBV7-9 and TRBJ1-3; weak D call: TRBD1 (5 bases). CDR3 length: 18 amino acids. From germline, CDR1 is SEHNR and CDR2 FQNEAQ (reference sequence). V lost 7 bases, J lost 2 bases, and 24 bases lay in between. CDR3 in amino acids: CASTFGARLGPPGNTIYF. CDR3 bases: TGTGCCAGCACCTTTGGGGCAAGGTTGGGGCCCCCTGGAAACACCATATATTTT.

The V and J genes are TRBV5-6 and TRBJ2-5, with a tentative D call TRBD1 (5 bases). CDR1 is SGHDT and CDR2 is YYEEEE in the germline V gene. With 3 bases removed from V and 2 bases from J, the gap between germline ends came to 17 bases. The CDR3 spans 16 residues. The CDR3 loop is CASSSGAGLGQETQYF. CDR3 DNA sequence: TGTGCCAGCAGCTCTGGGGCAGGGCTAGGGCAAGAGACCCAGTACTTC.

J is TRBJ2-2 and V is TRBV6-5; tentative D call: TRBD2 (6 bases). The CDR3 has 12 amino acids. Germline lookup yields CDR1 MNHEY and CDR2 SVGAGI. V lost 10 bases and J 5 bases, leaving 11 bases between the germline ends. This chain's CDR3 is CATLAVTGELFF. The CDR3 nucleotides read TGTGCCACCTTAGCGGTAACCGGGGAGCTGTTTTTT.

The rearrangement links TRBV7-8 to TRBJ1-6; D is perhaps TRBD1 (6 bases). This CDR3 region has 14 residues. CDR1 and CDR2 (germline): SGHVS, FQNEAQ. Trimming took 5 bases from V and 10 from J, leaving 15 bases between them. The CDR3 reads CASSPGDRSSPLHF. The CDR3 coding sequence is TGTGCCAGCAGCCCCGGCGACAGGAGCTCACCCCTCCACTTT.

The J gene is TRBJ1-3, the V gene TRBV6-5; 8 nucleotides agree with TRBD1. Germline V gene lookup returns CDR1 MNHEY and CDR2 SVGAGI. The length of the CDR3 is 16 residues. With 2 bases clipped from V and 3 bases from J, the junction kept 6 bases outside the gene matches. The CDR3 nucleotides read TGTGCCAGCAGTTACACCAGACAGGGGATTGGAAACACCATATATTTT. Its protein product is CASSYTRQGIGNTIYF.

The chain is built from TRBV18 and TRBJ2-7; D call uncertain. V lost 2 bases, J lost 6 bases, and 8 bases lay in between. The CDR3 contains 12 residues. CDR1 and CDR2 (germline): KGHSH, LQKENI. CDR3 residues: CASSPILGEQYF. CDR3 nucleotide sequence: TGTGCCAGCTCACCAATTCTAGGCGAGCAGTACTTC.

This rearrangement joins TRBV15 to TRBJ2-3, with D uncertain. Trimming left V 3 bases short and J 0 bases short, with 4 bases between. The CDR3 has 13 residues. Germline CDR1 and CDR2: LNHNV and YYDKDF (reference sequence). CDR3 in DNA: TGTGCCACCAGCAGTAGCAGCACAGATACGCAGTATTTT. Protein product: CATSSSSTDTQYF.

V and J are TRBV4-1 and TRBJ2-3, with D tentatively TRBD1 (6 bases). The V gene's germline CDR1 is MGHRA and CDR2 YSYEKL. Trimming shortened V by 0 bases and J by 2 bases, and 12 bases separated the two germline ends. There are 16 residues in the CDR3. This chain's CDR3 is CASSQDWGPYTDTQYF. CDR3 DNA sequence: TGCGCCAGCAGCCAAGATTGGGGGCCGTACACAGATACGCAGTATTTT.

This clone was seen only a few times. The chain has TRBV11-2 and TRBJ2-1; possible D gene TRBD2, 6 bases. The CDR3 runs to 14 residues. The germline V and J ends were trimmed by 4 bases and 5 bases, with 12 bases remaining between them. CDR1 SGHAT and CDR2 FQNNGV come from the germline V gene. CDR3 sequence: CASSSVGLHNEQFF. DNA for the CDR3: TGTGCCAGCAGCTCTGTGGGACTCCACAATGAGCAGTTCTTC.

The chain recombines TRBV6-6 with TRBJ1-1; D unresolved. The CDR3 totals 14 residues. V was cut by 0 bases and J by 1 base, with 6 bases left in between. The V gene's germline CDR1 is MNHNY and CDR2 SVGAGI (reference sequence). The CDR3 loop reads CASSYSRANTEAFF. CDR3 DNA sequence: TGTGCCAGCAGTTACTCGAGGGCGAACACTGAAGCTTTCTTT.

This clone turned up a few times. The rearrangement uses TRBV28 and TRBJ2-7, with 8 bases that match TRBD1. The CDR3 contains 14 residues. CDR1 is MDHEN, CDR2 SYDVKM, per germline. J gave up 2 bases and V 6 bases, and 6 bases lay outside the gene matches. The CDR3, as DNA: TGTGCCAGCAGGGGTATGGGACAGGCCTACGAGCAGTACTTC. Protein: CASRGMGQAYEQYF.

The J gene is TRBJ2-7, the V gene TRBV7-2, with TRBD2 matching over 8 bases. The CDR3 is 13 residues long. Germline-derived CDR1 and CDR2 are SGHTA and FQGNSA. Unmatched junction bases numbered 4, after V lost 6 bases and J lost 3 bases. This chain's CDR3 is CASRPSGGYEQYF. DNA for the CDR3: TGTGCCAGCAGGCCAAGCGGGGGCTACGAGCAGTACTTC.

The rearrangement uses TRBV7-9 and TRBJ2-7; possibly TRBD1 for D (6 bases). The CDR3 has 15 amino acids. The V and J ends lost 0 bases and 2 bases respectively, with 11 bases between them. The germline CDR1 and CDR2 sequences are SEHNR and FQNEAQ (reference sequence). CDR3 amino acids: CASSLAVRGTYEQYF. Here the CDR3 DNA reads TGTGCCAGCAGCTTAGCTGTCAGGGGAACCTACGAGCAGTACTTC.

V gene TRBV10-3 combines with J gene TRBJ2-1; TRBD1 aligns across 7 bases. Per germline, CDR1 ENHRY and CDR2 SYGVKD. The V segment lost 3 bases and the J segment 12 bases; nucleotides outside the gene matches: 2. This CDR3 spans 11 amino acids. The CDR3 DNA follows: TGTGCCATCAGTGAAAACAGGGGGCAGTTCTTC. Its translation: CAISENRGQFF.

The CDR3 reads CASSLGGPTGELFF. CDR3 DNA sequence: TGTGCCAGCAGCTTGGGAGGGCCTACCGGGGAGCTGTTTTTT. The V and J genes are TRBV5-4 and TRBJ2-2; D might be TRBD2 (5 bases). The CDR3 is 14 amino acids. Germline loops: CDR1 SGHNT, CDR2 YYREEE (reference sequence). V lost 0 bases, J lost 5 bases, and 8 bases lay in between.

This rearrangement joins TRBV7-9 to TRBJ2-7, with a weak D call TRBD1 (7 bases). The V gene's germline CDR1 is SEHNR and CDR2 FQNEAQ (reference sequence). Trimming left V 4 bases short and J 5 bases short, with 12 bases between. The CDR3 extends over 13 amino acids. The CDR3 region has the DNA TGTGCCAGCAGCTATCAGGGGGGCAACGAGCAGTACTTC. This sequence encodes CASSYQGGNEQYF.

The chain couples TRBV5-6 to TRBJ2-3, with 10 bases identical to TRBD2. Germline CDR1 is SGHDT and CDR2 is YYEEEE. V shed 0 bases and J 6 bases; nucleotides not matched to a gene: 10. This CDR3 is built from 17 residues. For the CDR3, the DNA is TGTGCCAGCAGCTTGGAGAAGCGGGGGGGGCGAAGGGATACGCAGTATTTT. Encoded protein: CASSLEKRGGRRDTQYF.

The genes are TRBV7-2 and TRBJ2-3; D possibly corresponds to TRBD2 (6 bases). Germline CDR1 is SGHTA and CDR2 is FQGNSA. The CDR3 is made up of 16 amino acids. Trimming shortened V by 2 bases and J by 5 bases, and 17 bases separated the two germline ends. CDR3 residues: CASSLHRVGSGDTQYF. The CDR3, as DNA: TGTGCCAGCAGCTTACACCGAGTCGGGAGTGGAGATACGCAGTATTTT.

The J gene is TRBJ1-2, the V gene TRBV2, with 10 positions matching TRBD1. V lost 3 bases to trimming and J lost 8 bases; unmatched junction nucleotides: 9. Germline V gene data show CDR1 as SNHLY and CDR2 as FYNNEI. The CDR3 covers 15 residues. The CDR3 region has the DNA TGTGCCAGCAGTGATGTGGGACAGGGGCTGAGCGGCTACACCTTC. Translation gives CASSDVGQGLSGYTF.

CDR3: CASSRGLAQYNEQFF. CDR3 coding DNA: TGTGCCAGCAGTAGGGGACTAGCCCAATACAATGAGCAGTTCTTC. V gene TRBV6-4 combines with J gene TRBJ2-1; 9 bases map to TRBD2. Looked up from germline, CDR1 is MRHNA and CDR2 is SNTAGT. The V gene end was trimmed by 5 bases and the J gene end by 4 bases; junction bases not matched to a gene: 6. This CDR3 has 15 residues.

V gene TRBV6-6 combines with J gene TRBJ2-1; 9 bases fit TRBD1. Germline CDR1 reads MNHNY; CDR2 reads SVGAGI (reference sequence). V lost 2 bases to trimming and J lost 6 bases; unmatched junction nucleotides: 5. The CDR3 runs to 15 residues. CDR3 sequence reads: CASSYPGQGSNEQFF. The CDR3 DNA follows: TGTGCCAGCAGTTACCCGGGACAGGGTAGCAATGAGCAGTTCTTC.

The V gene is TRBV29-1, the J gene TRBJ2-7, with D maybe TRBD2 (6 bases). CDR3 length: 14 amino acids. Germline assignment: CDR1 SQVTM and CDR2 ANQGSEA. Trimming removed 6 bases at V and 3 bases at J, with 18 bases between. The chain's CDR3 is CSVSSGRGNYEQYF. The CDR3 region has the DNA TGCAGCGTCTCGAGCGGGCGGGGAAACTACGAGCAGTACTTC.

This clone was observed a few times. The identical CDR3 is also encoded by other nucleotide sequences in the sample. V usage is TRBV7-2 and J usage is TRBJ2-7; the D is unclear. V was trimmed by 5 bases and J by 0 bases, leaving 2 bases between them. This CDR3 has 11 amino acids. Germline lookup yields CDR1 SGHTA and CDR2 FQGNSA. CDR3 nucleotide sequence: TGTGCCAGCAGCCTCTCCTACGAGCAGTACTTC. Translating gives CASSLSYEQYF.

This clone was detected only a few times. The rearrangement links TRBV19 to TRBJ1-3; D remains ambiguous. Trimming left V 9 bases short and J 0 bases short, with 12 bases between. Looked up from germline, CDR1 is LNHDA and CDR2 is SQIVND (reference sequence). This CDR3 contains 14 residues. The CDR3 reads CASHYSGSGNTIYF. DNA for the CDR3: TGTGCCAGCCATTACTCGGGCTCTGGAAACACCATATATTTT.

V is TRBV4-3 and J is TRBJ2-3, with a tentative D call TRBD2 (6 bases). The CDR3 covers 16 residues. The V end was cut by 4 bases, the J end by 3 bases, with 17 bases between. The V gene's germline CDR1 is LGHNA and CDR2 YSLEER. The CDR3 region has the DNA TGCGCCAGCAGCCCTGCCCCGGGAGTGGGGACAGATACGCAGTATTTT. Translation: CASSPAPGVGTDTQYF.

The chain has TRBV6-5 and TRBJ2-3; D uncertain. This CDR3 comprises 12 residues. Trimming took 5 bases from V and 6 from J, leaving 9 bases between them. CDR1 is MNHEY, CDR2 SVGAGI, per germline. This CDR3 reads CASSPNSDTQYF. DNA for the CDR3: TGTGCCAGCAGTCCAAACAGTGATACGCAGTATTTT.

V and J are TRBV29-1 and TRBJ1-2, with D unclear. The CDR3 consists of 11 residues. The ends were cut back, 4 bases at V and 4 bases at J, with 7 bases in the middle. Germline loops: CDR1 SQVTM, CDR2 ANQGSEA. The CDR3 DNA is TGCAGCGTTGTCGGGATCTATGGCTACACCTTC. Translated: CSVVGIYGYTF.